This is a list of T cell receptor beta chains from one sample in a study of blood T cells in healthy people across ages. TCRdb reprocessed the 5' RACE reads with MiXCR, giving one entry per CDR3 protein. Here the sample spans 550,000 to 750,000 distinct CDR3 sequences, roughly 20% being singletons. Sequencing was carried out using blood. These receptors were obtained from a man aged 65 to 85 in good health. CDR3s include the opening cysteine and the closing phenylalanine or tryptophan. A D gene is named only where the DNA matches it firmly. Clone size, where shown, is once, few, many, or a class for clones that have expanded.

d_call: -; j_call: TRBJ2-2; v_call: TRBV3-1; clone_size: many; cdr3_aa: CASSQVVGVDTGELFF; cdr3_nt: TGTGCCAGCAGCCAAGTCGTGGGAGTAGACACCGGGGAGCTGTTTTTT
d_call: TRBD1; j_call: TRBJ2-3; v_call: TRBV5-1; clone_size: few; cdr3_aa: CASRDPGGTSTDTQYF; cdr3_nt: TGCGCCAGCAGAGACCCAGGGGGCACTAGCACAGATACGCAGTATTTT
d_call: -; j_call: TRBJ2-1; v_call: TRBV9; clone_size: few; cdr3_aa: CASSASEGNEQFF; cdr3_nt: TGTGCCAGCAGCGCCTCCGAAGGAAATGAGCAGTTCTTC
d_call: -; j_call: TRBJ1-5; v_call: TRBV9; clone_size: -; cdr3_aa: CASSARRKGNQPQHF; cdr3_nt: TGTGCCAGCAGCGCACGGAGAAAAGGTAATCAGCCCCAGCATTTT
d_call: -; j_call: TRBJ2-1; v_call: TRBV20-1; clone_size: -; cdr3_aa: CSARVPRGPYNEQFF; cdr3_nt: TGCAGTGCTAGAGTGCCCAGGGGCCCATACAATGAGCAGTTCTTC
d_call: TRBD1; j_call: TRBJ1-2; v_call: TRBV5-5; clone_size: -; cdr3_aa: CASSYWDREGYTF; cdr3_nt: TGTGCCAGCAGCTACTGGGACAGGGAAGGCTACACCTTC
d_call: -; j_call: TRBJ2-3; v_call: TRBV2; clone_size: few; cdr3_aa: CASIGEVTDTQYF; cdr3_nt: TGTGCCAGCATCGGGGAGGTCACAGATACGCAGTATTTT
d_call: -; j_call: TRBJ2-3; v_call: TRBV18; clone_size: -; cdr3_aa: CASSPRTQDTQYF; cdr3_nt: TGTGCCAGCTCACCCCGGACCCAAGATACGCAGTATTTT
d_call: -; j_call: TRBJ2-7; v_call: TRBV20-1; clone_size: -; cdr3_aa: CNASLPRDNYEQYF; cdr3_nt: TGCAATGCTAGCCTCCCCCGGGACAACTACGAGCAGTACTTC
d_call: -; j_call: TRBJ2-1; v_call: TRBV3-1; clone_size: many; cdr3_aa: CASSQKSGRQTFRSYNEQFF; cdr3_nt: TGTGCCAGCAGCCAGAAGTCGGGCAGGCAGACCTTTCGCTCCTACAATGAGCAGTTCTTC
d_call: TRBD1; j_call: TRBJ1-1; v_call: TRBV4-3; clone_size: -; cdr3_aa: CASSQGQGVAFF; cdr3_nt: TGCGCCAGCAGCCAGGGACAGGGGGTAGCTTTCTTT
d_call: -; j_call: TRBJ1-2; v_call: TRBV12-3/TRBV12-4; clone_size: -; cdr3_aa: CASSRGWTDGYTF; cdr3_nt: TGTGCCAGCAGCCGCGGCTGGACAGATGGCTACACCTTC
d_call: -; j_call: TRBJ2-1; v_call: TRBV6-1; clone_size: few; cdr3_aa: CASGTVKNEQFF; cdr3_nt: TGTGCCTCCGGGACGGTGAAGAATGAGCAGTTCTTC
d_call: -; j_call: TRBJ1-1; v_call: TRBV7-9; clone_size: -; cdr3_aa: CASSKGDLNTEAFF; cdr3_nt: TGTGCCAGCAGTAAAGGGGACTTGAACACTGAAGCTTTCTTT
d_call: TRBD2; j_call: TRBJ2-2; v_call: TRBV9; clone_size: -; cdr3_aa: CASSVVGSGTSGGELFF; cdr3_nt: TGTGCCAGCAGCGTAGTTGGTAGCGGGACGTCTGGCGGGGAGCTGTTTTTT
d_call: TRBD2; j_call: TRBJ2-1; v_call: TRBV5-6; clone_size: few; cdr3_aa: CASSLYSGRALGNEQFF; cdr3_nt: TGTGCCAGCAGCTTGTATAGCGGGAGGGCCCTTGGGAATGAGCAGTTCTTC
d_call: -; j_call: TRBJ2-3; v_call: TRBV10-3; clone_size: -; cdr3_aa: CAISDREPDTQYF; cdr3_nt: TGTGCCATCAGTGACAGGGAACCAGATACGCAGTATTTT
d_call: -; j_call: TRBJ2-1; v_call: TRBV20-1; clone_size: -; cdr3_aa: CSARDDEGGDSYNEQFF; cdr3_nt: TGCAGTGCTAGAGATGATGAAGGAGGTGATTCCTACAATGAGCAGTTCTTC
d_call: -; j_call: TRBJ1-4; v_call: TRBV28; clone_size: few; cdr3_aa: CASSLEDGNEKLFF; cdr3_nt: TGTGCCAGCAGTTTAGAAGACGGAAATGAAAAACTGTTTTTT
d_call: -; j_call: TRBJ2-7; v_call: TRBV10-3; clone_size: few; cdr3_aa: CAISEGQFAYEQYF; cdr3_nt: TGTGCCATCAGTGAGGGACAGTTTGCCTACGAGCAGTACTTC
d_call: -; j_call: TRBJ1-3; v_call: TRBV29-1; clone_size: few; cdr3_aa: CSAGPSGNTIYF; cdr3_nt: TGCAGCGCCGGGCCTTCTGGAAACACCATATATTTT
d_call: -; j_call: TRBJ1-1; v_call: TRBV20-1; clone_size: few; cdr3_aa: CSARIRGQLNTEAFF; cdr3_nt: TGCAGTGCTAGAATTAGGGGACAACTGAACACTGAAGCTTTCTTT
d_call: TRBD1; j_call: TRBJ1-2; v_call: TRBV6-5; clone_size: -; cdr3_aa: CASSYSGQGDYGYTF; cdr3_nt: TGTGCCAGCAGTTACTCCGGACAGGGGGACTATGGCTACACCTTC
d_call: TRBD2; j_call: TRBJ2-7; v_call: TRBV6-5; clone_size: -; cdr3_aa: CASSYSAGGSYEQYF; cdr3_nt: TGTGCCAGCAGTTACTCAGCGGGAGGCTCCTACGAGCAGTACTTC
d_call: -; j_call: TRBJ1-1; v_call: TRBV20-1; clone_size: -; cdr3_aa: CSARDGPTNTEAFF; cdr3_nt: TGCAGTGCTAGAGACGGGCCCACGAACACTGAAGCTTTCTTT
d_call: -; j_call: TRBJ1-4; v_call: TRBV18; clone_size: -; cdr3_aa: CASPPYGGEKLFF; cdr3_nt: TGTGCCAGCCCACCATACGGAGGTGAAAAACTGTTTTTT
d_call: -; j_call: TRBJ1-4; v_call: TRBV28; clone_size: -; cdr3_aa: CASSFFEAGNNEKLFF; cdr3_nt: TGTGCCAGCAGTTTTTTTGAGGCAGGGAATAATGAAAAACTGTTTTTT
d_call: TRBD1; j_call: TRBJ2-1; v_call: TRBV6-2/TRBV6-3; clone_size: few; cdr3_aa: CASSYGRGLAPSTYNEQFF; cdr3_nt: TGTGCCAGCAGTTATGGCAGGGGGCTAGCTCCCTCGACCTACAATGAGCAGTTCTTC
d_call: TRBD1; j_call: TRBJ2-5; v_call: TRBV5-1; clone_size: -; cdr3_aa: CASTRSGQAQQETQYF; cdr3_nt: TGCGCCAGCACCCGGTCGGGACAGGCCCAACAAGAGACCCAGTACTTC
d_call: -; j_call: TRBJ1-1; v_call: TRBV2; clone_size: -; cdr3_aa: CASIRDTEAFF; cdr3_nt: TGTGCCAGCATTCGGGACACTGAAGCTTTCTTT
d_call: -; j_call: TRBJ1-6; v_call: TRBV5-8; clone_size: -; cdr3_aa: CASSFTGLVGSPLHF; cdr3_nt: TGTGCCAGCAGCTTTACGGGACTCGTGGGATCACCCCTCCACTTT
d_call: TRBD1; j_call: TRBJ2-7; v_call: TRBV5-6; clone_size: many; cdr3_aa: CASSSGTVKQYF; cdr3_nt: TGTGCCAGCAGCTCCGGGACAGTGAAGCAGTACTTC
d_call: -; j_call: TRBJ2-1; v_call: TRBV5-1; clone_size: -; cdr3_aa: CASSPLLSDNEQFF; cdr3_nt: TGCGCCAGCAGCCCCCTCCTCTCCGACAATGAGCAGTTCTTC
d_call: TRBD1; j_call: TRBJ2-3; v_call: TRBV20-1; clone_size: -; cdr3_aa: CSAPGGQFSLDTQYF; cdr3_nt: TGCAGTGCCCCAGGGGGCCAATTTAGTTTAGATACGCAGTATTTT
d_call: -; j_call: TRBJ1-4; v_call: TRBV29-1; clone_size: -; cdr3_aa: CSAEDPGGGKLFF; cdr3_nt: TGCAGCGCTGAAGATCCTGGGGGCGGAAAGCTGTTTTTT
d_call: TRBD2; j_call: TRBJ2-7; v_call: TRBV20-1; clone_size: -; cdr3_aa: CSAKSGTPYEQYF; cdr3_nt: TGCAGTGCTAAAAGCGGGACCCCCTACGAGCAGTACTTC
d_call: TRBD1; j_call: TRBJ2-1; v_call: TRBV7-2; clone_size: -; cdr3_aa: CASRWDLGQRLEQFF; cdr3_nt: TGTGCCAGCAGATGGGACCTGGGACAGCGACTGGAGCAGTTCTTC
d_call: -; j_call: TRBJ1-4; v_call: TRBV20-1; clone_size: -; cdr3_aa: CSATDGNEKLFF; cdr3_nt: TGCAGTGCCACTGACGGGAATGAAAAACTGTTTTTT
d_call: -; j_call: TRBJ1-2; v_call: TRBV3-1; clone_size: few; cdr3_aa: CASSQEAVYGYTF; cdr3_nt: TGTGCCAGCAGCCAAGAGGCAGTCTATGGCTACACCTTC
d_call: TRBD2; j_call: TRBJ2-2; v_call: TRBV5-1; clone_size: -; cdr3_aa: CASRTGGTGELFF; cdr3_nt: TGCGCCAGCAGGACGGGGGGCACCGGGGAGCTGTTTTTT
d_call: TRBD2; j_call: TRBJ2-1; v_call: TRBV24-1; clone_size: -; cdr3_aa: CATSAPGTSGTDEQFF; cdr3_nt: TGTGCCACCAGTGCACCCGGGACTAGCGGGACCGATGAGCAGTTCTTC
d_call: -; j_call: TRBJ2-5; v_call: TRBV20-1; clone_size: few; cdr3_aa: CSATGLHQETQYF; cdr3_nt: TGCAGTGCTACCGGACTCCATCAAGAGACCCAGTACTTC
d_call: TRBD1; j_call: TRBJ2-7; v_call: TRBV29-1; clone_size: few; cdr3_aa: CSVASDRGGYEQYF; cdr3_nt: TGCAGCGTAGCAAGCGACAGGGGTGGCTACGAGCAGTACTTC
d_call: -; j_call: TRBJ1-4; v_call: TRBV3-1; clone_size: -; cdr3_aa: CASSQDGLIGLRKLFF; cdr3_nt: TGTGCCAGCAGCCAAGATGGACTGATTGGTCTGAGAAAACTGTTTTTT
d_call: TRBD2; j_call: TRBJ2-5; v_call: TRBV2; clone_size: few; cdr3_aa: CASSASGTSVHPAQYF; cdr3_nt: TGTGCCAGCAGTGCTAGCGGGACTAGCGTACATCCGGCCCAGTACTTC
d_call: -; j_call: TRBJ2-1; v_call: TRBV2; clone_size: few; cdr3_aa: CASTLQGYNEQFF; cdr3_nt: TGTGCCAGCACCTTACAGGGCTACAATGAGCAGTTCTTC
d_call: TRBD1; j_call: TRBJ2-5; v_call: TRBV20-1; clone_size: -; cdr3_aa: CSATLTGKETQCF; cdr3_nt: TGCAGTGCTACGTTGACAGGGAAGGAGACCCAGTGCTTC
d_call: -; j_call: TRBJ2-2; v_call: TRBV20-1; clone_size: -; cdr3_aa: CSARDQIGGGDTGELFF; cdr3_nt: TGCAGTGCTAGAGATCAAATAGGGGGAGGCGACACCGGGGAGCTGTTTTTT
d_call: TRBD2; j_call: TRBJ2-7; v_call: TRBV29-1; clone_size: -; cdr3_aa: CSVEKAGAPYEQYF; cdr3_nt: TGCAGCGTTGAAAAAGCGGGGGCCCCCTACGAGCAGTACTTC
d_call: -; j_call: TRBJ2-7; v_call: TRBV6-2/TRBV6-3; clone_size: few; cdr3_aa: CASTTARGSARVEQYF; cdr3_nt: TGTGCCAGCACCACCGCGAGGGGGTCGGCCCGTGTGGAGCAGTACTTC
d_call: TRBD2; j_call: TRBJ2-3; v_call: TRBV6-4; clone_size: once; cdr3_aa: CASSDELAGADTQYF; cdr3_nt: TGTGCCAGCAGTGACGAACTAGCGGGGGCAGATACGCAGTATTTT
d_call: -; j_call: TRBJ1-4; v_call: TRBV28; clone_size: few; cdr3_aa: CASNLGEDGEKLFF; cdr3_nt: TGTGCCAGCAACTTGGGGGAGGACGGGGAAAAACTGTTTTTT
d_call: TRBD1; j_call: TRBJ2-7; v_call: TRBV29-1; clone_size: -; cdr3_aa: CSVVTRQGGYEQYF; cdr3_nt: TGCAGCGTTGTCACGCGACAGGGGGGCTACGAGCAGTACTTC
d_call: TRBD2; j_call: TRBJ2-5; v_call: TRBV4-1; clone_size: once; cdr3_aa: CASSQPTSGKLQETQYF; cdr3_nt: TGCGCCAGCAGCCAACCGACTAGCGGAAAACTCCAAGAGACCCAGTACTTC
d_call: -; j_call: TRBJ2-1; v_call: TRBV24-1; clone_size: -; cdr3_aa: CATSFGDEQFF; cdr3_nt: TGTGCCACCTCCTTTGGCGATGAGCAGTTCTTC
d_call: TRBD1; j_call: TRBJ2-5; v_call: TRBV18; clone_size: few; cdr3_aa: CASSRTGTGSETQYF; cdr3_nt: TGTGCCAGCTCACGAACCGGGACAGGGTCTGAGACCCAGTACTTC
d_call: -; j_call: TRBJ2-3; v_call: TRBV20-1; clone_size: -; cdr3_aa: CSARDFLGTDTQYF; cdr3_nt: TGCAGTGCTAGAGATTTCTTGGGCACAGATACGCAGTATTTT
d_call: TRBD1; j_call: TRBJ2-4; v_call: TRBV3-1; clone_size: -; cdr3_aa: CASSQEGKVTGVGNIQYF; cdr3_nt: TGTGCCAGCAGCCAAGAAGGAAAAGTTACAGGGGTTGGAAACATTCAGTACTTC
d_call: TRBD2; j_call: TRBJ2-1; v_call: TRBV7-2; clone_size: -; cdr3_aa: CAGSPSSGTSYNEQFF; cdr3_nt: TGTGCCGGCAGCCCCTCTAGCGGGACCTCCTACAATGAGCAGTTCTTC
d_call: TRBD1; j_call: TRBJ2-7; v_call: TRBV18; clone_size: -; cdr3_aa: CASSPGTGDHEQYF; cdr3_nt: TGTGCCAGCTCCCCCGGGACAGGGGACCACGAGCAGTACTTC